The rows below give T cell receptor beta chains drawn from one sample of a study of identical twins. TCRdb analysed the 5' RACE reads with MiXCR anew, one entry per CDR3 protein. The sample holds a few hundred thousand distinct CDR3 sequences, around 6.5% seen once. This sample was shared with a second study, whose subject was T cells expressing NK-cell markers.

The sequencing sample was made of CD8+ T cells sorted from blood. These receptors were obtained from a woman between 18 and 30 years old in good health. The CDR3 runs from the conserved cysteine through the conserved F or W. The D gene is left open where the match is weak. Only part of the rows carry a size: once, few, many, or a class if the clone is expanded.

V gene	D gene	clone size	J gene	CDR3 protein	CDR3 DNA
TRBV9	TRBD2	NA	TRBJ2-1	CASRDERGGNEQFF	TGTGCCAGCAGGGATGAGCGGGGGGGAAATGAGCAGTTCTTC
TRBV11-2	TRBD2	NA	TRBJ2-1	CASSPRLAGRVDEQFF	TGTGCCAGCAGCCCCAGACTAGCAGGCCGGGTCGATGAGCAGTTCTTC
TRBV5-6	NA	NA	TRBJ2-3	CASSLSEGDTQYF	TGTGCCAGCAGCTTGTCCGAGGGAGATACGCAGTATTTT
TRBV6-6	NA	NA	TRBJ1-2	CATTGYTF	TGTGCCACTACTGGCTACACCTTC
TRBV4-3	NA	few	TRBJ2-1	CASSQDRDGNEQFF	TGCGCCAGCAGCCAAGATCGGGACGGTAATGAGCAGTTCTTC
TRBV7-8	NA	few	TRBJ2-1	CASSTRPSLNEQFF	TGTGCCAGCAGCACTCGGCCATCCCTCAATGAGCAGTTCTTC
TRBV6-5	TRBD1	many	TRBJ1-4	CASSLDRATNEKLFF	TGTGCCAGCAGTTTGGACAGGGCCACTAATGAAAAACTGTTTTTT
TRBV11-1	TRBD2	few	TRBJ2-3	CASSPWVVAGGSTDTQYF	TGTGCCAGCAGCCCTTGGGTGGTTGCGGGAGGAAGCACAGATACGCAGTATTTT
TRBV20-1	NA	NA	TRBJ1-1	CSARDLRRGGGAEAFF	TGCAGTGCTAGAGATCTCCGGAGGGGAGGGGGAGCTGAAGCTTTCTTT
TRBV7-8	TRBD2	few	TRBJ2-1	CASSFSTSGGYNEQFF	TGTGCCAGCAGCTTTAGTACTAGCGGGGGGTACAATGAGCAGTTCTTC
TRBV14	TRBD2	few	TRBJ2-5	CASSQGTSGGETQYF	TGTGCCAGCAGCCAAGGGACTAGCGGGGGTGAGACCCAGTACTTC